This section outlines one TCR beta chain sequence together with its context. Its antigen is unidentified. Germline CDR1 reads SNHLY; CDR2 reads FYNNEI. V shed 6 bases and J shed 7 bases, with 17 bases lying between them. The CDR3 is made up of 14 amino acids. Researchers ran the PCR with 60 Vbeta and 13 Jbeta primers. Sequenced by immunoSEQ multiplex PCR; TCRdb stores in-frame clones only, minus some. This table has over 65,000 clones, approximately 71% appearing once. This specimen comes from a study of cytomegalovirus exposure and HLA in healthy donors. Notes on the study in general: Later analysis placed DRB1 highest and HLA-C lowest in TCR association rates, which differed by HLA locus.

The TCR comes from a man aged 60 to 69 in good health and CMV-seropositive. J is TRBJ2-3 and V is TRBV2, with a tentative D call TRBD2 (7 bases). The sequencing sample was made of PBMCs. The CDR3 spells CASRGAGGGYTQYF. CDR3 bases: TGTGCCAGCAGAGGAGCTGGGGGGGGCTATACGCAGTATTTT.